The sequence of this TCR beta chain was determined in a study of cytomegalovirus exposure and HLA in healthy donors. The donors were part of the validation cohort of 100 to 150 subjects. That cohort was separate from the first cohort, which comprised fewer than 800 subjects. Produced via immunoSEQ multiplex PCR; TCRdb's table is partial and in-frame only. The sample shows fewer than 300,000 clones, approximately 90% of them seen only once. Trimming removed 4 bases from V and 0 bases from J, with 12 bases in between. CDR1 is SNHLY and CDR2 is FYNNEI in the germline V gene. This CDR3 is 15 amino acids long. This clone appeared a single time. Its target is unknown. General study results and limits: The CMV antigen specificity of a few CMV-associated chains was confirmed through in vitro analysis. Cytomegalovirus-associated status was assigned to about 150 TCR beta chains. For most TCR sequences rarity was the rule, although some public TCRs occurred in many donors.

The sample taken for sequencing was PBMCs. The sequence came from a woman between 18 and 29 years old in good health and CMV-seronegative. This sequence joins TRBV2 and TRBJ1-1, with D tentatively TRBD1 (5 bases). CDR3 amino acids: CASSVGGTLNTEAFF. The CDR3 DNA sequence: TGTGCCAGCAGTGTGGGGGGAACCCTGAACACTGAAGCTTTCTTT.